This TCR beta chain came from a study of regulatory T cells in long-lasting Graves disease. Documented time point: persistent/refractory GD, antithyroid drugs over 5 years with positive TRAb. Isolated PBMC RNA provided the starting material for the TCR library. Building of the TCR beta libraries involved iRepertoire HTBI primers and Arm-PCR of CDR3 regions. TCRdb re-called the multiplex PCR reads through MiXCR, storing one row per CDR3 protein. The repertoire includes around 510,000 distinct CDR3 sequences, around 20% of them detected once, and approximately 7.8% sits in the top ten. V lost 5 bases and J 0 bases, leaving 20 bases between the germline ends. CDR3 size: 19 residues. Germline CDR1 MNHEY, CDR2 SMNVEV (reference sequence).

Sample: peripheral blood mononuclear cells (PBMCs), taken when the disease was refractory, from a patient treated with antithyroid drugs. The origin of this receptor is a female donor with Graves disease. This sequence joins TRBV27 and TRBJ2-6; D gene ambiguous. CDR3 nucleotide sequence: TGTGCCAGCAGTCCCCAACACGTGGTCGGTAACTCTGGGGCCAACGTCCTGACTTTC. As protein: CASSPQHVVGNSGANVLTF.